The clone carrying this T cell receptor (beta chain) was seen only once. Its matching antigen is unknown. The sample comes from a study of cytomegalovirus exposure and HLA in healthy donors. Germline CDR1 is MRHNA and CDR2 is SNTAGT. The CDR3 contains 19 residues. V trimming: 6 bases; J trimming: 2 bases; junction bases outside the gene matches: 15. General study findings and limits: The authors listed 164 TCR beta chains as cytomegalovirus-associated.

Method: immunoSEQ multiplex PCR; TCRdb's copy keeps in-frame clones and lacks some. This sample has over 85,000 clones, with roughly 84% found just once. This chain joins TRBV6-4 and TRBJ2-5; 13 positions match TRBD2. Sequenced material: PBMCs. This TCR derives from a young woman in good health and CMV-seropositive. CDR3 amino acids: CASSHGTSGDLRDQETQYF. The CDR3 coding sequence is TGTGCCAGCAGCCACGGGACTAGCGGGGACCTGAGGGATCAAGAGACCCAGTACTTC.